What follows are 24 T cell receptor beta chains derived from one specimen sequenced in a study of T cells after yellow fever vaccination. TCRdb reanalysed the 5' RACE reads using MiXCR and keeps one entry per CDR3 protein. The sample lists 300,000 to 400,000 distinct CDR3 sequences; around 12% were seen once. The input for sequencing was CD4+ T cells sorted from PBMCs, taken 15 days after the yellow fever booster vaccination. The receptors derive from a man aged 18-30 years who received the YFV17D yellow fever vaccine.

The CDR3, as DNA: TGCGCCAGCAGCCGCCTACAGGAAAGCACAGATACGCAGTATTTT. It is translated as CASSRLQESTDTQYF. The V gene is TRBV4-3, the J gene TRBJ2-3, with D maybe TRBD1 (5 bases). In germline, CDR1 is LGHNA, CDR2 YSLEER. Between the trimmed V and J ends, which lost 4 bases and 0 bases, there was a span of 11 bases. This CDR3 is 15 amino acids long.

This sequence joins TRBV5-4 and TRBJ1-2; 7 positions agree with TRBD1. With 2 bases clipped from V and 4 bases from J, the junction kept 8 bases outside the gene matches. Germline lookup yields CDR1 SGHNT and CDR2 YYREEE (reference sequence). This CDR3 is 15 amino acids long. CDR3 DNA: TGTGCCAGCAGCTTCGGCGACAGGGAGGTCTATGGCTACACCTTC. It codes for CASSFGDREVYGYTF.

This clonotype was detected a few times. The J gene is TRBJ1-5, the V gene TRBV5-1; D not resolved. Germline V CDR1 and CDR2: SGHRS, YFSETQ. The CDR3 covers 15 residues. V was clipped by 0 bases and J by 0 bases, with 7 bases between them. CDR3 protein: CASSLGSYSNQPQHF. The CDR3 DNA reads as TGCGCCAGCAGCTTGGGGAGTTATAGCAATCAGCCCCAGCATTTT.

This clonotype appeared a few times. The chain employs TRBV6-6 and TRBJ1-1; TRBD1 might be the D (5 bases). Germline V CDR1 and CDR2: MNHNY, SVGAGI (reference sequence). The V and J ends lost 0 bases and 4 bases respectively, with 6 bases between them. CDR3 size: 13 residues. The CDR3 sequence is CASSYSGVTEAFF. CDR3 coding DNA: TGTGCCAGCAGTTACTCAGGGGTCACTGAAGCTTTCTTT.

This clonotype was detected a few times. The DNA of the CDR3 is TGCGCCAGCAGCGTAGTCTACAGGTATAGCAATCAGCCCCAGCATTTT. It yields the protein CASSVVYRYSNQPQHF. The V gene is TRBV4-1, the J gene TRBJ1-5; a possible D gene is TRBD1 (5 bases). V lost 5 bases to trimming and J lost 0 bases, with 14 bases between them. The CDR3 loop spans 16 amino acids. The germline CDR1 and CDR2 sequences are MGHRA and YSYEKL.

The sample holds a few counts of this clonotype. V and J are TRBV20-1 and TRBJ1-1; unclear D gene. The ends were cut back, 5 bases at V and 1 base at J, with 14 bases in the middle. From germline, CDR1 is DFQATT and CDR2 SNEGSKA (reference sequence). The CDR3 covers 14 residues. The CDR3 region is CSAEPGPRNTEAFF. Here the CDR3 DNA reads TGCAGTGCTGAACCGGGCCCCCGGAACACTGAAGCTTTCTTT.

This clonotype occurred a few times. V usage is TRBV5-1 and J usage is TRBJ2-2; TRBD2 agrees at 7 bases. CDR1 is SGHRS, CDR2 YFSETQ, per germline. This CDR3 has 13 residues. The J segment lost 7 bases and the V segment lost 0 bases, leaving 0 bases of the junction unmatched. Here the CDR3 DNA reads TGCGCCAGCAGCTTGGAGCGGGGCGGGGAGCTGTTTTTT. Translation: CASSLERGGELFF.

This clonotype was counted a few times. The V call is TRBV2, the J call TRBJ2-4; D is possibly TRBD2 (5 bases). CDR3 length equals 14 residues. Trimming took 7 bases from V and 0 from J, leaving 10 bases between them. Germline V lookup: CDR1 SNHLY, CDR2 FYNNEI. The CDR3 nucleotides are TGTGCCAGCATAAGCGGACTAGCCAAAAACATTCAGTACTTC. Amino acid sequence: CASISGLAKNIQYF.

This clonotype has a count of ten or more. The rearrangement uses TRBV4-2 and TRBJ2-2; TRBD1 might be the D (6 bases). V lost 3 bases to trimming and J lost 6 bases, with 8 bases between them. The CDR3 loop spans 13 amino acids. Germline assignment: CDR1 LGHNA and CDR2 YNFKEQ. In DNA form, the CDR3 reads TGTGCCAGCAGCCACAGGGGTTCCGGGGAGCTGTTTTTT. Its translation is CASSHRGSGELFF.

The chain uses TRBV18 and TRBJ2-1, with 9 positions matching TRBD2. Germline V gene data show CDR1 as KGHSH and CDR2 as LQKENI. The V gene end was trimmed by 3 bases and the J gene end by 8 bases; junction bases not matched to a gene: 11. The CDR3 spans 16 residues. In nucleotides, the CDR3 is TGTGCCAGCTCACCGCTCGGCGGGGGGGCGGAGGATGAGCAGTTCTTC. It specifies CASSPLGGGAEDEQFF.

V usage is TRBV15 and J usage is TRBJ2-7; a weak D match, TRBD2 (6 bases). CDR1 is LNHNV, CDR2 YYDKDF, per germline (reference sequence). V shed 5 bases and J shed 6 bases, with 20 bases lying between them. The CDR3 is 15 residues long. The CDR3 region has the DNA TGTGCCACCAGCCGGGGACTTCCCGGGACCGGCGAGCAGTACTTC. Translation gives CATSRGLPGTGEQYF. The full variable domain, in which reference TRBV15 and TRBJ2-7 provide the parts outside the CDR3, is DAMVIQNPRYQVTQFGKPVTLSCSQTLNHNVMYWYQQKSSQAPKLLFHYYDKDFNNEADTPDNFQSRRPNTSFCFLDIRSPGLGDTAMYLCATSRGLPGTGEQYFGPGTRLTVT.

The CDR3 reads CASSLVASSYEQYV. For the CDR3, the DNA is TGTGCCAGCAGCTTAGTGGCGAGCTCCTACGAGCAGTACGTC. The chain carries TRBV11-1 and TRBJ2-7; D ambiguous. Germline CDR1 SGHAT, CDR2 FQDESV (reference sequence). The CDR3 spans 14 residues. Trimming removed 1 base from V and 0 bases from J, with 7 bases in between.

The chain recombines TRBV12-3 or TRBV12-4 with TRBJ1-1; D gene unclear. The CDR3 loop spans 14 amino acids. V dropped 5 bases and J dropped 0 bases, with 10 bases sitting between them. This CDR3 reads CASSLRRLNTEAFF. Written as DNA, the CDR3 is TGTGCCAGCAGTCTTAGACGGTTGAACACTGAAGCTTTCTTT.

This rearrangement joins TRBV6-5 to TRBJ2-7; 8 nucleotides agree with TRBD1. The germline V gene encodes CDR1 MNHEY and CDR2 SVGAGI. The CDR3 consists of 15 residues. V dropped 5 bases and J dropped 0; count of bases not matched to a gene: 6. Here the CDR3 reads CASSQQGVTSYEQYF. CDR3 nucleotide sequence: TGTGCCAGCAGTCAACAGGGGGTTACCTCCTACGAGCAGTACTTC.

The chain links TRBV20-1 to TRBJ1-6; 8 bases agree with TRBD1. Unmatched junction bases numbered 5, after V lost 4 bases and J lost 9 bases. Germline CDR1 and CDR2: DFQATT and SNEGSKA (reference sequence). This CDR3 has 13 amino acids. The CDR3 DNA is TGCAGTGCTAATCAGGGGGCTACTTCACCCCTCCACTTT. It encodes CSANQGATSPLHF.

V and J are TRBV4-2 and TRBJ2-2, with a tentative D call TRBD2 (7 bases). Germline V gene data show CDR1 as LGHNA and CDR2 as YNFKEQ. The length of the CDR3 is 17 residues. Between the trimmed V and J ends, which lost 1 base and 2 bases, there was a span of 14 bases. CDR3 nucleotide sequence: TGTGCCAGCAGCCAAGTTGGCGGGGGCGATAACACCGGGGAGCTGTTTTTT. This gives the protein CASSQVGGGDNTGELFF.

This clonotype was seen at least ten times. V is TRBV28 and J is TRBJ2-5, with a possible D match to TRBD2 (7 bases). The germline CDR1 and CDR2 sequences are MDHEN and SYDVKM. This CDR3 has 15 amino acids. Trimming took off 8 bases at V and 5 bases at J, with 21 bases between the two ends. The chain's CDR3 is CASGGGGLPGETQYF. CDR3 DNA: TGTGCCAGCGGAGGCGGGGGCCTGCCTGGGGAGACCCAGTACTTC.

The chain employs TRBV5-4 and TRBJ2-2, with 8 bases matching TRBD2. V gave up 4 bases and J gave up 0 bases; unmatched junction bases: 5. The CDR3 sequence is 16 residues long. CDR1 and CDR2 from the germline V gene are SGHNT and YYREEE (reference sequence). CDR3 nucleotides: TGTGCCAGCAGCCTTCTAGCGGGCTCGAACACCGGGGAGCTGTTTTTT. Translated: CASSLLAGSNTGELFF.

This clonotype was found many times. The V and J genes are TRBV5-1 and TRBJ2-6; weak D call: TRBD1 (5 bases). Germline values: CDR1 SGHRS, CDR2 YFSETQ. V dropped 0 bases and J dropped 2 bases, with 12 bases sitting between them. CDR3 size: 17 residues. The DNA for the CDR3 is TGCGCCAGCAGCTTGGCCGCGTCGACAGCTGGGGCCAACGTCCTGACTTTC. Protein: CASSLAASTAGANVLTF.

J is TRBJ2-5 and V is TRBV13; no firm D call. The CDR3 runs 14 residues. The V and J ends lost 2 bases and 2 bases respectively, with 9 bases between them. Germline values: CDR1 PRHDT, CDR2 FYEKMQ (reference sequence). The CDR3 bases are TGTGCCAGCAGCTTATCACAATTTCAAGAGACCCAGTACTTC. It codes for CASSLSQFQETQYF.

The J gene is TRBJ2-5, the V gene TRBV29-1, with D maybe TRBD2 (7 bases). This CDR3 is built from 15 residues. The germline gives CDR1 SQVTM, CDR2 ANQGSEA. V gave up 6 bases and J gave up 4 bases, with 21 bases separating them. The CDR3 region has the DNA TGCAGCGTGGCCCCTCTGGCGGGGGCCGGAGAGACCCAGTACTTC. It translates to CSVAPLAGAGETQYF.

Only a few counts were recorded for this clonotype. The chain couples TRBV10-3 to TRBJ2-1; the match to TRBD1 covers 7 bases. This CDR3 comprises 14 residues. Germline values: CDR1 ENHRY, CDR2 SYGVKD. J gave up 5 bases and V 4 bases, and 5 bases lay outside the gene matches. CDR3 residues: CAISGQGWDNEQFF. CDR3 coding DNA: TGTGCCATCAGTGGACAGGGTTGGGACAATGAGCAGTTCTTC.

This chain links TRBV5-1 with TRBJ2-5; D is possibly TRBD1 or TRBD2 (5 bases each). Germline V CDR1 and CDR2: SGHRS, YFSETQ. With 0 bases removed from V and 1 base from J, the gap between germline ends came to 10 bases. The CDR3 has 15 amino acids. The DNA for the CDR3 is TGCGCCAGCAGCTTGGTTCCAGGGACCCAAGAGACCCAGTACTTC. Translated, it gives CASSLVPGTQETQYF.

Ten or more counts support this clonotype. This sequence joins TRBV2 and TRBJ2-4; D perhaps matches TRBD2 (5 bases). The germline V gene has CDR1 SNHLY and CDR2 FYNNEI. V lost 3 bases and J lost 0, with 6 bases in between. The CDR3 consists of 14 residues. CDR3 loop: CASSDGLAKNIQYF. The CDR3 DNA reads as TGTGCCAGCAGTGACGGACTAGCCAAAAACATTCAGTACTTC. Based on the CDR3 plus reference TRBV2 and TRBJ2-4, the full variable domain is EPEVTQTPSHQVTQMGQEVILRCVPISNHLYFYWYRQILGQKVEFLVSFYNNEISEKSEIFDDQFSVERPDGSNFTLKIRSTKLEDSAMYFCASSDGLAKNIQYFGAGTRLSVL.